The 24 T cell receptor beta chains below come from one sample, sequenced in a study of Ad26.COV2.S vaccination and SARS-CoV-2 variants. Here immunoSEQ multiplex PCR was the method, and the copy in TCRdb shows in-frame clones only, minus some. The sample contains about 440,000 clones, around 91% of which appear only once. As for treatment: over 15 received Ad26.COV2.S at low or high dose, single or two shots; roughly five received placebo; per-sample allocation not given. Day 63 following the first vaccine or placebo injection was when the samples were taken. The starting material was peripheral blood, obtained in a trial of Ad26.COV2.S vaccine versus placebo. These receptors all come from a person between 18 and 60 years old who received the Ad26.COV2.S COVID-19 vaccine or a placebo.

The rearrangement joins TRBV11-2 to TRBJ2-1; D possibly corresponds to TRBD2 (6 bases). This CDR3 contains 17 residues. V shed 1 base and J shed 0 bases, with 13 bases lying between them. Per germline, CDR1 SGHAT and CDR2 FQNNGV. DNA for the CDR3: TGTGCCAGCAGCTTAGCGGTCCGGGGGAGCTCCTACAATGAGCAGTTCTTC. It specifies CASSLAVRGSSYNEQFF.

The chain links TRBV4-1 to TRBJ1-4; D is ambiguous. The V gene's germline CDR1 is MGHRA and CDR2 YSYEKL. The CDR3 runs to 17 residues. Trimming cost V 1 base and J 0 bases, with 12 bases left between them. In nucleotides, the CDR3 is TGCGCCAGCAGCCAAGGAGGGCCGATATCAACTAATGAAAAACTGTTTTTT. It is translated as CASSQGGPISTNEKLFF.

The chain combines TRBV20-1 with TRBJ1-2; a possible D gene is TRBD1 (6 bases). The CDR3 is 12 residues long. Germline-derived CDR1 and CDR2 are DFQATT and SNEGSKA (reference sequence). Trimming took 3 bases from V and 8 from J, leaving 13 bases between them. CDR3 sequence: CSASDTGGGYTF. DNA for the CDR3: TGCAGTGCTAGTGACACGGGGGGCGGCTACACCTTC.

V usage is TRBV5-1 and J usage is TRBJ1-2; unclear D gene. The CDR3 has 15 residues. V was pared by 1 base and J by 0 bases, with 10 bases between. Germline values: CDR1 SGHRS, CDR2 YFSETQ. The CDR3 reads CASSLPAGANYGYTF. CDR3 sequence (DNA): TGCGCCAGCAGCTTGCCAGCGGGAGCTAACTATGGCTACACCTTC.

Turning to this clone: The same CDR3 is also encoded by other DNA sequences in this sample. J is TRBJ1-1 and V is TRBV19; tentative D call: TRBD1 (6 bases). The V end was cut by 5 bases, the J end by 1 base, with 8 bases between. The CDR3 sequence is 13 residues long. Germline-derived CDR1 and CDR2 are LNHDA and SQIVND (reference sequence). The CDR3 is CASSQGRNTEAFF. CDR3 DNA: TGTGCCAGTAGTCAGGGGAGGAACACTGAAGCTTTCTTT.

The rearrangement uses TRBV7-3 and TRBJ1-6, with D hard to call. Between the trimmed V and J ends, which lost 1 base and 7 bases, there was a span of 14 bases. Germline CDR1 and CDR2: SGHTA and FQGTGA. The CDR3 contains 16 residues. CDR3 loop: CASSLSGAGRNSPLHF. The DNA for the CDR3 is TGTGCCAGCAGCTTAAGTGGAGCGGGTCGGAATTCACCCCTCCACTTT.

The chain carries TRBV5-3 and TRBJ2-7, with unresolved D. TRBV5-3 is filed as an ORF, its function uncertain. The ends were cut back, 2 bases at V and 3 bases at J, with 15 bases in the middle. The CDR3 is made up of 15 amino acids. The DNA of the CDR3 is TGTGCCAGAAGCTTTGCACGTTATTACGTCTACGAGCAGTACTTC. This codes for CARSFARYYVYEQYF.

This clone appeared once. The same CDR3 also results from other DNA sequences found in this sample. J is TRBJ1-4 and V is TRBV20-1; D remains ambiguous. V lost 1 base, J lost 8 bases, and 5 bases lay in between. CDR1 is DFQATT and CDR2 is SNEGSKA in the germline V gene (reference sequence). The CDR3 covers 11 residues. The CDR3 sequence is CSARVGEKLFF. DNA of the CDR3: TGCAGTGCTAGAGTTGGAGAAAAACTGTTTTTT.

The DNA of the CDR3 is TGTGCCAGTAGTATTAGCGAAAGCACAGATACGCAGTATTTT. Translated, it gives CASSISESTDTQYF. This rearrangement joins TRBV19 to TRBJ2-3; perhaps TRBD2 as D (5 bases). Per germline, CDR1 LNHDA and CDR2 SQIVND (reference sequence). Trimming removed 3 bases from V and 0 bases from J, with 7 bases in between. The CDR3 contains 14 residues.

This clone was counted once. The chain employs TRBV19 and TRBJ2-1, with a tentative D call TRBD1 (6 bases). The germline V gene has CDR1 LNHDA and CDR2 SQIVND (reference sequence). The CDR3 sequence is 12 residues long. Trimming took 5 bases from V and 12 from J, leaving 14 bases between them. CDR3 residues: CASSFTGIGQFF. DNA for the CDR3: TGTGCCAGTAGTTTTACAGGGATTGGGCAGTTCTTC. The full variable domain, with the rest looked up from reference TRBV19 and TRBJ2-1, is DGGITQSPKYLFRKEGQNVTLSCEQNLNHDAMYWYRQDPGQGLRLIYYSQIVNDFQKGDIAEGYSVSREKKESFPLTVTSAQKNPTAFYLCASSFTGIGQFFGPGTRLTVL.

This CDR3 is CASSLVATGELFF. CDR3 nucleotides: TGTGCCAGCAGTTTAGTAGCTACCGGGGAGCTGTTTTTT. The chain joins TRBV12-3 or TRBV12-4 to TRBJ2-2; D is unresolved. CDR3 length equals 13 residues. V was cut by 1 base and J by 5 bases, with 5 bases left in between.

In DNA form, the CDR3 reads TGTGCCAGTAGTCTACAGGGTCCCTTTCCGGAGCAGTACTTC. Protein: CASSLQGPFPEQYF. V usage is TRBV19 and J usage is TRBJ2-7; TRBD1 is a possible D gene (6 bases). The CDR3 is 14 residues long. The germline V gene has CDR1 LNHDA and CDR2 SQIVND (reference sequence). V lost 5 bases and J 7 bases, leaving 18 bases between the germline ends.

This rearrangement joins TRBV10-3 to TRBJ2-7; TRBD2 is a possible D gene (5 bases). V gave up 0 bases and J gave up 7 bases, with 10 bases separating them. Germline CDR1 reads ENHRY; CDR2 reads SYGVKD. CDR3 length: 13 residues. CDR3: CAISESIAFEQYF. The CDR3 DNA sequence: TGTGCCATCAGTGAGTCCATAGCGTTTGAGCAGTACTTC.

The gene calls are TRBV11-3 and TRBJ2-1, with 9 bases identical to TRBD2. Germline V gene sequence: CDR1 SGHNT, CDR2 YENEEA. The junction had 10 bases not matched to a gene; V was cut back by 5 bases and J by 8 bases. The CDR3 totals 15 residues. The CDR3 region is CASSLSGRPWDEQFF. DNA for the CDR3: TGTGCCAGCAGCCTCAGCGGGAGGCCTTGGGATGAGCAGTTCTTC.

V is TRBV29-1 and J is TRBJ1-2; D possibly corresponds to TRBD1 (6 bases). This CDR3 spans 14 amino acids. V lost 4 bases and J 0 bases, leaving 12 bases between the germline ends. Germline CDR1 is SQVTM and CDR2 is ANQGSEA. The chain's CDR3 is CSVVTGVANYGYTF. The CDR3 DNA is TGCAGCGTTGTGACAGGCGTAGCTAACTATGGCTACACCTTC. Variable domain in full (rest from reference TRBV29-1 and TRBJ1-2): SAVISQKPSRDICQRGTSLTIQCQVDSQVTMMFWYRQQPGQSLTLIATANQGSEATYESGFVIDKFPISRPNLTFSTLTVSNMSPEDSSIYLCSVVTGVANYGYTFGSGTRLTVV.

The CDR3 here is CASSYPDEQFF. CDR3 in DNA: TGTGCCAGCAGTTACCCGGATGAGCAGTTCTTC. The rearrangement uses TRBV6-1 and TRBJ2-1; D ambiguous. The CDR3 has 11 amino acids. Germline V gene sequence: CDR1 MNHNS, CDR2 SASEGT. With 5 bases removed from V and 8 bases from J, the gap between germline ends came to 7 bases.

The V call is TRBV6-5, the J call TRBJ1-5, with TRBD1 as a possible D gene (5 bases). The germline V and J ends were trimmed by 5 bases and 7 bases, with 12 bases remaining between them. Germline V gene sequence: CDR1 MNHEY, CDR2 SVGAGI. CDR3 length: 13 residues. The CDR3 loop is CASSRGQGQPQHF. The DNA of the CDR3 is TGTGCCAGCAGTCGGGGCCAGGGACAGCCCCAGCATTTT.

V and J are TRBV27 and TRBJ2-1; 12 nucleotides agree with TRBD2. CDR3 length: 15 residues. The V gene end was trimmed by 6 bases and the J gene end by 5 bases; junction bases not matched to a gene: 5. Per germline, CDR1 MNHEY and CDR2 SMNVEV (reference sequence). The CDR3 region has the DNA TGTGCCAGCAGCTTTACTAGCGGGAGGCACAATGAGCAGTTCTTC. The encoded protein is CASSFTSGRHNEQFF.

The V and J genes are TRBV28 and TRBJ2-1; TRBD1 matches at 10 bases. The CDR3 is 15 residues long. Germline V gene lookup returns CDR1 MDHEN and CDR2 SYDVKM. J lost 9 bases, V lost 6 bases, and 11 bases had no gene match. The CDR3 protein is CASSNPGQGLAEQFF. The CDR3, as DNA: TGTGCCAGCAGCAACCCGGGACAGGGGCTGGCTGAGCAGTTCTTC.

The chain employs TRBV25-1 and TRBJ1-4; the D is unclear. Germline V gene data show CDR1 as MGHDK and CDR2 as SYGVNS. V lost 3 bases to trimming and J lost 4 bases, with 15 bases between them. This CDR3 region has 16 residues. CDR3 nucleotides: TGTGCCAGCAGTGACCACACCCGAAGTGGTAATGAAAAACTGTTTTTT. Its protein product is CASSDHTRSGNEKLFF. The full variable domain, rest sourced from reference TRBV25-1 and TRBJ1-4, is EADIYQTPRYLVIGTGKKITLECSQTMGHDKMYWYQQDPGMELHLIHYSYGVNSTEKGDLSSESTVSRIRTEHFPLTLESARPSHTSQYLCASSDHTRSGNEKLFFGSGTQLSVL.

The rearrangement links TRBV25-1 to TRBJ2-6; D is possibly TRBD1 or TRBD2 (5 bases each). The CDR3 is 18 amino acids. Per germline, CDR1 MGHDK and CDR2 SYGVNS. The ends were cut back, 2 bases at V and 1 base at J, with 15 bases in the middle. The CDR3 sequence is CASSERQGELSGANVLTF. DNA for the CDR3: TGTGCCAGCAGTGAAAGGCAGGGAGAGCTATCTGGGGCCAACGTCCTGACTTTC. The variable domain in full, completed from reference TRBV25-1 and TRBJ2-6, reads EADIYQTPRYLVIGTGKKITLECSQTMGHDKMYWYQQDPGMELHLIHYSYGVNSTEKGDLSSESTVSRIRTEHFPLTLESARPSHTSQYLCASSERQGELSGANVLTFGAGSRLTVL.

The V gene is TRBV7-2, the J gene TRBJ1-6; no clear D. The CDR3 loop spans 15 amino acids. CDR1 SGHTA and CDR2 FQGNSA come from the germline V gene. Trimming pared 2 bases from V and 4 bases from J, leaving 9 bases between. The DNA of the CDR3 is TGTGCCAGCAGCTTACGGACCGGTTATAATTCACCCCTCCACTTT. Encoded protein: CASSLRTGYNSPLHF. Using reference TRBV7-2 and TRBJ1-6 for the parts outside the CDR3, the full variable domain is GAGVSQSPSNKVTEKGKDVELRCDPISGHTALYWYRQSLGQGLEFLIYFQGNSAPDKSGLPSDRFSAERTGGSVSTLTIQRTQQEDSAVYLCASSLRTGYNSPLHFGNGTRLTVT.

In its sample, this clone was seen once. The chain links TRBV10-3 to TRBJ2-7; D call uncertain. The CDR3 length is 13 residues. The germline gives CDR1 ENHRY, CDR2 SYGVKD. V was pared by 0 bases and J by 4 bases, with 7 bases between. The CDR3 DNA reads as TGTGCCATCAGTGAGTCTAGAGATTACGAGCAGTACTTC. This translates into CAISESRDYEQYF.

In nucleotides, the CDR3 is TGTGCCAGCAGTTCTAGTAGCATTACCGGGGAGCTGTTTTTT. Its protein is CASSSSSITGELFF. The rearrangement uses TRBV9 and TRBJ2-2; D ambiguous. This CDR3 has 14 amino acids. Germline V CDR1 and CDR2: SGDLS, YYNGEE. The ends were cut back, 5 bases at V and 5 bases at J, with 13 bases in the middle.